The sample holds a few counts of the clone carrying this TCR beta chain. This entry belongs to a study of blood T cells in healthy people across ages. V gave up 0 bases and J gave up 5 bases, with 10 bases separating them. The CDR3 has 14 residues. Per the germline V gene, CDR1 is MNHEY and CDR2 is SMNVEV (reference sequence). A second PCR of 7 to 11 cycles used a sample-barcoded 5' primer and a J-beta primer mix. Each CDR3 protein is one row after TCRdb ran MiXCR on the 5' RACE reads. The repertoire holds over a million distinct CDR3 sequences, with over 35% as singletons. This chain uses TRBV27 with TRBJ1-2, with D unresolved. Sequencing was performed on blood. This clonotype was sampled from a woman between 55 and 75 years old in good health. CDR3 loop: CASSLSKAAYGYTF. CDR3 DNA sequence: TGTGCCAGCAGTTTATCGAAGGCGGCTTATGGCTACACCTTC.